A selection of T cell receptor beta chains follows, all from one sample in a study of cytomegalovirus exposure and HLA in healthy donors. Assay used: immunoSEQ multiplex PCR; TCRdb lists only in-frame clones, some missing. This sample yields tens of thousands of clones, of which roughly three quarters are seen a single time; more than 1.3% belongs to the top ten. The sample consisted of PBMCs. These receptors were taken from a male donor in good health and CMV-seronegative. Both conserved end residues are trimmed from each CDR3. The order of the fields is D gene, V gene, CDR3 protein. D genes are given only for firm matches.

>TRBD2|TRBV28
ASSSGGGWAETQY
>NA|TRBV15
ATSRDLPHSEAF
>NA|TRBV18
ASSPRPRGQETQY
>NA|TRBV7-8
ASSLAGGGRGSEETQY
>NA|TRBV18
ASSPRGGLYEQY
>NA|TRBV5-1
ASSSGHVEAF
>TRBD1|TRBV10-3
AITPGQGIGSPLH
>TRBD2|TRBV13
ASSLGVGRAIEQF
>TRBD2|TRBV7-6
ASSLGRGSSYEQY
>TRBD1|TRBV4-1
ASSQSGTENYGYT
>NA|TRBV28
ASRSGPPGSYEQY
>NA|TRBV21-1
ASSNSGGGYGYT
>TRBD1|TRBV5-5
ASSQNARTGLNTEAF
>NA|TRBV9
ASSVATPTKRSSTDTQY
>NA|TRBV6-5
ASSFLVGAQDTEAF